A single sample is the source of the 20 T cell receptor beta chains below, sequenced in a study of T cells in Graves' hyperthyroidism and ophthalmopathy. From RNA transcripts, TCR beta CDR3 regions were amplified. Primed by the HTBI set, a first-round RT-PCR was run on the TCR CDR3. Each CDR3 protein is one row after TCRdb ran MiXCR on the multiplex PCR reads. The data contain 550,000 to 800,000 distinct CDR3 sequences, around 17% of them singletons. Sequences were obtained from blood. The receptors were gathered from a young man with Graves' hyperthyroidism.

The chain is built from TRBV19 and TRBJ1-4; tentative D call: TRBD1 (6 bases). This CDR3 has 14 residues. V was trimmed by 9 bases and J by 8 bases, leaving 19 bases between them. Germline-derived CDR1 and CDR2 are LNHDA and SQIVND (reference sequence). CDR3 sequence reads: CASTSGHSGEKLFF. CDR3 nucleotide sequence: TGTGCCAGCACCTCGGGACATTCGGGGGAAAAACTGTTTTTT.

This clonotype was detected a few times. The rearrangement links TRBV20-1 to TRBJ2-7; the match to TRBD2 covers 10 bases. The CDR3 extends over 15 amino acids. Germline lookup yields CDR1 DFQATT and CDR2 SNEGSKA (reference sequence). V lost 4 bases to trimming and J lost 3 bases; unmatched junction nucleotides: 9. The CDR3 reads CSAKLWASGSYEQYF. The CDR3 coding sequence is TGCAGTGCTAAATTATGGGCTAGCGGGAGCTACGAGCAGTACTTC.

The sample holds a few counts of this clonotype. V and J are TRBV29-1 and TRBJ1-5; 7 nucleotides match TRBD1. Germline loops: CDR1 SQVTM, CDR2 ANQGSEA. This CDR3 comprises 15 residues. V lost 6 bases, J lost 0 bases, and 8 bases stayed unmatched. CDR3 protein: CSVLPGTDSNQPQHF. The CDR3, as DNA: TGCAGCGTACTCCCCGGGACAGATAGCAATCAGCCCCAGCATTTT.

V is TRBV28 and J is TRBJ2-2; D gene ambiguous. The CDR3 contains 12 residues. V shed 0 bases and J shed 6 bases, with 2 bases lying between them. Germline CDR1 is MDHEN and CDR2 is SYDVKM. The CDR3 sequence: CASSLWSGELFF. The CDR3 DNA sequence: TGTGCCAGCAGTTTATGGTCCGGGGAGCTGTTTTTT.

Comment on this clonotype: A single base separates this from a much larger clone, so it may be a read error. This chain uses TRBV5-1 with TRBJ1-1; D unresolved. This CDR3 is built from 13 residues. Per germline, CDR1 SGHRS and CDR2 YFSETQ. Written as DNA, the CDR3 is TGCGCCAGCAGCTTGTCGTCCGGCTATGAAGCTCTCTTT. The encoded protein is CASSLSSGYEALF.

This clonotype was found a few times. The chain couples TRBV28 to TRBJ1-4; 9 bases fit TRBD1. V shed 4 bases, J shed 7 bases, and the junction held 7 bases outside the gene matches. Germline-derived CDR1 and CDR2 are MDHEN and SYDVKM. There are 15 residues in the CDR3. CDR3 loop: CASSSLTGGTEKLFF. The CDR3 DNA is TGTGCCAGCAGTTCACTGACAGGGGGGACTGAAAAACTGTTTTTT.

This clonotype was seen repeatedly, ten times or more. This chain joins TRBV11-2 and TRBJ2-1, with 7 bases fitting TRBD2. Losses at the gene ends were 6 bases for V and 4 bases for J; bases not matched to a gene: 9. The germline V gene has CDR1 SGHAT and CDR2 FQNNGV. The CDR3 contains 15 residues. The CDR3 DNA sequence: TGTGCCAGCAGAATCAGCGGGACGCCGTACAATGAGCAGTTCTTC. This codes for CASRISGTPYNEQFF.

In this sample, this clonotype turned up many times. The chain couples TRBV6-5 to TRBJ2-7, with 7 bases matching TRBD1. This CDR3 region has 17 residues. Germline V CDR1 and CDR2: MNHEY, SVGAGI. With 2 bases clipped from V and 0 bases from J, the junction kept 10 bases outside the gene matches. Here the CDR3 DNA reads TGTGCCAGCAGTTACGGGGACGGGACAGAGAGCTCCTACGAGCAGTACTTC. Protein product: CASSYGDGTESSYEQYF.

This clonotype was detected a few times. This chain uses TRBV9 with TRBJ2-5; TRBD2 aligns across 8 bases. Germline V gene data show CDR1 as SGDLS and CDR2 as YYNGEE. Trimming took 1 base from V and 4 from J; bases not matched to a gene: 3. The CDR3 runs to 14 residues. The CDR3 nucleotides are TGTGCCAGCAGCGTACGGGGGGGAGGAGAGACCCAGTACTTC. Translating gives CASSVRGGGETQYF.

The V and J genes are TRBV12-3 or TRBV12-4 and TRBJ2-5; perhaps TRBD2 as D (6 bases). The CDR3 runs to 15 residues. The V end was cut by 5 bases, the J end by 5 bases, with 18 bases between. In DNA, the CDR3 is TGTGCCAGCAGTATCGAGGACTATCTTTTGGAGACCCAGTACTTC. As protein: CASSIEDYLLETQYF.

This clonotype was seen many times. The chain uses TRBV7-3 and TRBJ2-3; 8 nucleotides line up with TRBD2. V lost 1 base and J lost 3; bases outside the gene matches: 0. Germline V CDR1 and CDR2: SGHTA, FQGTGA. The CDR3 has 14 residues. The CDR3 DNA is TGTGCCAGCAGCTTAAGCGGGGGGACAGATACGCAGTATTTT. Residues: CASSLSGGTDTQYF.

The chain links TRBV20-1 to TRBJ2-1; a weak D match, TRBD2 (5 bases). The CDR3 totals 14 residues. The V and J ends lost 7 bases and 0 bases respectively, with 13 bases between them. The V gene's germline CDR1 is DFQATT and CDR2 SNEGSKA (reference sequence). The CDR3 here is CSGTLALSYNEQFF. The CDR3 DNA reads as TGCAGTGGTACTCTAGCCCTCTCCTACAATGAGCAGTTCTTC.

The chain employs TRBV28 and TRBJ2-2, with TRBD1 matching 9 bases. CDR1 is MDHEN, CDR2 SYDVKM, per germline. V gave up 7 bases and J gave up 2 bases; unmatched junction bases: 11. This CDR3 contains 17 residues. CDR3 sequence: CASIPLPGQGNTGELFF. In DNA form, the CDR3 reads TGTGCCAGCATTCCCCTGCCGGGACAGGGAAACACCGGGGAGCTGTTTTTT.

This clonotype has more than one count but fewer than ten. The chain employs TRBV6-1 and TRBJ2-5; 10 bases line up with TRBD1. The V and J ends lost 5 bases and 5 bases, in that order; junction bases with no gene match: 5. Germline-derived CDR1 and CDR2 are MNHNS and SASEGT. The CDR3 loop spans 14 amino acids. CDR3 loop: CASSPDRGAETQYF. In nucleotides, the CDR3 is TGTGCCAGCAGTCCGGACAGGGGGGCGGAGACCCAGTACTTC.

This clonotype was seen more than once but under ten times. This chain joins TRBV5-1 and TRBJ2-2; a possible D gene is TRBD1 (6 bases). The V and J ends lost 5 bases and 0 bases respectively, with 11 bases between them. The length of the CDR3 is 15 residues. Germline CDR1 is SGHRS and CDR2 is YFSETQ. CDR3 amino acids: CASRLTGSNTGELFF. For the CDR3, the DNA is TGCGCCAGCAGGTTGACAGGATCGAACACCGGGGAGCTGTTTTTT.

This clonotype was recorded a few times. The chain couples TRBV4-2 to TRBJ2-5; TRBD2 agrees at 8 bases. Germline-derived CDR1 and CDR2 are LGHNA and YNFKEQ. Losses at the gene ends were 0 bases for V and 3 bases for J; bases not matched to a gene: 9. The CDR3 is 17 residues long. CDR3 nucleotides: TGTGCCAGCAGCCAAGAACAGGCGGGGGGTATCAAAGAGACCCAGTACTTC. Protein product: CASSQEQAGGIKETQYF.

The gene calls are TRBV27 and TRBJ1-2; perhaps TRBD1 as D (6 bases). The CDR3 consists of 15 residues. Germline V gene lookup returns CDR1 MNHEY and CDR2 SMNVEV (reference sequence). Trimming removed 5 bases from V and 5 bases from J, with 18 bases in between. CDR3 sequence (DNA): TGTGCCAGCAGTCCGACCGCCGGGACACCGTATGGCTACACCTTC. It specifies CASSPTAGTPYGYTF.

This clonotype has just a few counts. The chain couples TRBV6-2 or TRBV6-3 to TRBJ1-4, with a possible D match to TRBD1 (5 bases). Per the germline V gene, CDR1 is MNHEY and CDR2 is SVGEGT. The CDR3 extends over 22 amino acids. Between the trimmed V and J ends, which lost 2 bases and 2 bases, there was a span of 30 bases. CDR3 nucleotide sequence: TGTGCCAGCAGTTACCGAACATTTCCTGGGGGTAGAGGAGAGGTCACTAATGAAAAACTGTTTTTT. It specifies CASSYRTFPGGRGEVTNEKLFF.

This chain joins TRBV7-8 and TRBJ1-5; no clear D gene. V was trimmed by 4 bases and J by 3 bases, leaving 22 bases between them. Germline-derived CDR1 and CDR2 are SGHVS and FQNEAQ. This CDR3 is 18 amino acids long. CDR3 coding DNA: TGTGCCAGCAGCTCCCGAAATATTAGGATCGGGGACAATCAGCCCCAGCATTTT. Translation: CASSSRNIRIGDNQPQHF.

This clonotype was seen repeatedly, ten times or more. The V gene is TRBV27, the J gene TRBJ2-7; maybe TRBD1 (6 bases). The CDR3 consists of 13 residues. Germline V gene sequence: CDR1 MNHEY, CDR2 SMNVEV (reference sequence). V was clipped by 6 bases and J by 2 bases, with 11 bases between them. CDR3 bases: TGTGCCAGCAGAATCACAGGGACCTACGAGCAGTACTTC. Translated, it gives CASRITGTYEQYF.